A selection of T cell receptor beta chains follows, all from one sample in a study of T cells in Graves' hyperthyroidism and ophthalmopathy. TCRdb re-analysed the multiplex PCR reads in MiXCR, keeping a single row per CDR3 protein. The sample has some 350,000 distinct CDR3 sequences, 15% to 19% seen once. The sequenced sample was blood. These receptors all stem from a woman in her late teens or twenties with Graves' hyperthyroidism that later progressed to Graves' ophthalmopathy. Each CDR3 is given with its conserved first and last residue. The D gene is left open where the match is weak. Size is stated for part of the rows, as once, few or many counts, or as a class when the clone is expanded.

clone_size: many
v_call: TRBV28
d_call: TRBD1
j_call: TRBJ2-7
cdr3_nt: TGTGCCAGCAGTTCCGCCGGGACAGGCCGAGAGGAGCAGTACTTC
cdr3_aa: CASSSAGTGREEQYF

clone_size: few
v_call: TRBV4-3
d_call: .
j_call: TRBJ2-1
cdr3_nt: TGCGCCAGCAGCCAAGCGACCCTCTCAGGATCCTACAATGAGCAGTTCTTC
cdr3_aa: CASSQATLSGSYNEQFF

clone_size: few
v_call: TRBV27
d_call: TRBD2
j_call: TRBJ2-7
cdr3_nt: TGTGCCAGCAGTTTATCCCTAGCGGGAGAAGAGCAGTACTTC
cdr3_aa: CASSLSLAGEEQYF

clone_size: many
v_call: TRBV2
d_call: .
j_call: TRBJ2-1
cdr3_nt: TGTGCCAGCAGGGACAGTGTGGTTGATGAGCAGTTCTTC
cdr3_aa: CASRDSVVDEQFF

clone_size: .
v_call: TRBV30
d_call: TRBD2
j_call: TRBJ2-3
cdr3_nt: TGTGCCTGGAGTGACGGGAGGATAAGAACAGATACGCAGTATTTT
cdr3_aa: CAWSDGRIRTDTQYF

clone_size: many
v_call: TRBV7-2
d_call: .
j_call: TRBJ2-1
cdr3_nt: TGTGCCAGCAGCCGGAGCGGAAATGAGCAGTTCTTC
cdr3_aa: CASSRSGNEQFF

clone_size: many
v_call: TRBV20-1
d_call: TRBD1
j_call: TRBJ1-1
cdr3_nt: TGCAGTGTTACGACAGGGGCGAACACTGAAGCTTTCTTT
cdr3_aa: CSVTTGANTEAFF

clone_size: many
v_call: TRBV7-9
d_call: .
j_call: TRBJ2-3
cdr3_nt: TGTGCCAGCAGCTTAAGCAGCGGGACAGCTAGCACAGATACGCAGTATTTT
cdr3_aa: CASSLSSGTASTDTQYF

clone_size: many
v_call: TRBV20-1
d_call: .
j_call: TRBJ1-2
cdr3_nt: TGCAGTAGGGGAAAAGACTCTAACTATGGCTACACCTTC
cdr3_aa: CSRGKDSNYGYTF

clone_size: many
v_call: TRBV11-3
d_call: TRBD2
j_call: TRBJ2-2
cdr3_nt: TGTGCCAGCAGCTCCTCCTTAGCGGGAGGGCCAAACACCGGGGAGCTGTTTTTT
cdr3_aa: CASSSSLAGGPNTGELFF

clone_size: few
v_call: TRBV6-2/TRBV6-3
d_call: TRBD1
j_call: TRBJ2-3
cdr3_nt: TGTGCCAGCAGTTACCGCCCGGGACAGGGGACCCCAGATACGCAGTATTTT
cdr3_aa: CASSYRPGQGTPDTQYF

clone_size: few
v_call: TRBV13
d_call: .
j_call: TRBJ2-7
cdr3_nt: TGTGCCAGCGGGGGGTCTCGCGGCCCCTACGAGCAGTACTTC
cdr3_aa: CASGGSRGPYEQYF

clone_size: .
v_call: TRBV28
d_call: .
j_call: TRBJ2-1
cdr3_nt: TGTGCGCACGGGTGGCAGGGTTCCTACAATGAGCAGTTCTTC
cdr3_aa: CAHGWQGSYNEQFF

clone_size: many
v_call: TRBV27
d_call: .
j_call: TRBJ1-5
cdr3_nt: TGTGCCAGCAGTTTATCGAGGGGAGCTTATAGCAATCAGCCCCAGCATTTT
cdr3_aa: CASSLSRGAYSNQPQHF

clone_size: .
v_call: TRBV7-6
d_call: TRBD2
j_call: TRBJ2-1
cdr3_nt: TGTGCCAGCAGCCCGAATGGGGGGACTAGCGGGAGCCTAGGGCAGTTCTTC
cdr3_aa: CASSPNGGTSGSLGQFF

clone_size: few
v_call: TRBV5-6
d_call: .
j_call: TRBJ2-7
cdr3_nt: TGTGCCAGCAGCTTGGGGGGGGCTGGTTCCTACGAGCAGTACTTC
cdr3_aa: CASSLGGAGSYEQYF

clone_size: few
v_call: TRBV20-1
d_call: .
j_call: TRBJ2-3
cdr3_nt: TGCAGTGCTAGAGGGGTAGTGGCGGGCCTCACAGATACGCAGTATTTT
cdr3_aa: CSARGVVAGLTDTQYF

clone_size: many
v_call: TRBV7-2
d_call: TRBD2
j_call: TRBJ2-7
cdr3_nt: TGTGCCAGCAGCTTAATAGCGGGAGCCAGCTCTTTCTACGAGCAGTACTTC
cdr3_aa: CASSLIAGASSFYEQYF

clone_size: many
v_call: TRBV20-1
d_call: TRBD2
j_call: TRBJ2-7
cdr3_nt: TGCAGTGCCGGACTAGCGGGAGGGCCGGAGCAGTACTTC
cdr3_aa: CSAGLAGGPEQYF

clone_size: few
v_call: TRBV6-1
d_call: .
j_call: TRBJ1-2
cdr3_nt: TGTGCCAGCAGTGAACAATTCGGAGTAGCTAACTATGGCTACACCTTC
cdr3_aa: CASSEQFGVANYGYTF

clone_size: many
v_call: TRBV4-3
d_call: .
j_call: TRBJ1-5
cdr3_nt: TGCGCCAGCAGCCAAGATTGGGGGCAGCCCCAGCATTTT
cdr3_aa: CASSQDWGQPQHF

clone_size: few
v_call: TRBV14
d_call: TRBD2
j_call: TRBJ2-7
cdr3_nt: TGTGCCAGCAGCCAAGCGACGGGAGGCTCCTACGAGCAGTACTTC
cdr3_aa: CASSQATGGSYEQYF

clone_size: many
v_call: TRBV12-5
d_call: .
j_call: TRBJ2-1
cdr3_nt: TGTGCTAGTGGTTTGTATGCCGGGAGCTCCTACAATGAGCAGTTCTTC
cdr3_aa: CASGLYAGSSYNEQFF

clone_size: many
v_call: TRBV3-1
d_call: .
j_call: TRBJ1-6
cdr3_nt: TGTGCCAGCAGCTCAACAGGGAATTCACCCCTCCACTTT
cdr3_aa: CASSSTGNSPLHF

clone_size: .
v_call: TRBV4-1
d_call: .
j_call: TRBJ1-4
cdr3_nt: TGCGCCAGCAGCCAAGGAGACAGTCAGGTGGAAAAACTGTTTTTT
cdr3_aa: CASSQGDSQVEKLFF

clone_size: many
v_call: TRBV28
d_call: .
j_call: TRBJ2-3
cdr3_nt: TGTGCCAGCAGTCTCCTCCTCGGGGGGCTCACAGATACGCAGTATTTT
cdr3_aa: CASSLLLGGLTDTQYF

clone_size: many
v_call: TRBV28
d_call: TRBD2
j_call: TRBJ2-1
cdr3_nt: TGTGCCAGCAGTCCAATGTCGACTAGCGGGACCAATGAGCAGTTCTTC
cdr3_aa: CASSPMSTSGTNEQFF

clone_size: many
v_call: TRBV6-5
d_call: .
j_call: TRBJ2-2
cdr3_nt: TGTGCCAGCAGTTACTTGGAGGGTGACACCGGGGAGCTGTTTTTT
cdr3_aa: CASSYLEGDTGELFF

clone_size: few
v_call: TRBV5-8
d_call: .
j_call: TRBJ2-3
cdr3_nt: TGTGCCAGCAGCTTGGGGAGACTAGGCACAGATACGCAGTATTTT
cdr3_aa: CASSLGRLGTDTQYF

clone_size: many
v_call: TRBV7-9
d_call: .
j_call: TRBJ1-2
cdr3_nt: TGTGCCAGCAGCCCCAGGTCGGGGAACTATGGCTACACCTTC
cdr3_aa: CASSPRSGNYGYTF

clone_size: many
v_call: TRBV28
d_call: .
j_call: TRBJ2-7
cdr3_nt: TGTGCCAGCAGTTTCTCCCGACGGCCCTACGAGCAGTACTTC
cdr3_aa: CASSFSRRPYEQYF

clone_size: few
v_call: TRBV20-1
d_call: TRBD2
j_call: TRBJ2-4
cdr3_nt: TGCAGTGCTAGAGAATTACTAGCGGGGTTAAAGAAGGACATTCAGTACTTC
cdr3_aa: CSARELLAGLKKDIQYF

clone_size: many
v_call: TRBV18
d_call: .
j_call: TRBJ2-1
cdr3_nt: TGTGCCAGCTCACCTGACTTCTACAATGAGCAGTTCTTC
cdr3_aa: CASSPDFYNEQFF

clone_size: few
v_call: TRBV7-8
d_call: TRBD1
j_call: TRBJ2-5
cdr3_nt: TGCGCCAGCAGCTCGACAGGGGGCAGGGAGACCCAGTACTTC
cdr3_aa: CASSSTGGRETQYF

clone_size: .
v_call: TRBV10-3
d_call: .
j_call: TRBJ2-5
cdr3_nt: TGTGCCATCAAAAACGGCGGGCCCCAGGAGACCCAGTACTTC
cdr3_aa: CAIKNGGPQETQYF

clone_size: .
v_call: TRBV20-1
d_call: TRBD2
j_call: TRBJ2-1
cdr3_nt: TGCAGTGCTACACTAGCGGGGCGGGGTGGGGGTGAGCAGTTCTTC
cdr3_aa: CSATLAGRGGGEQFF

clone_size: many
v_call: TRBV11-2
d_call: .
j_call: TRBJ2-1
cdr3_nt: TGTGCCAGCAGCTTAGATCCGGGAAGTGGGTCGGCTGAGCAGTTCTTC
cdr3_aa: CASSLDPGSGSAEQFF

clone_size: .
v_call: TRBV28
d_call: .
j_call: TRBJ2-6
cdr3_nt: TGTGCCAGCAGTTGGGCCAACGTCCTGACTTTC
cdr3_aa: CASSWANVLTF

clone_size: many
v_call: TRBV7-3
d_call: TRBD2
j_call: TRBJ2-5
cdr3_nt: TGTGCCAGCAGCTACTCCGACCGGACTAGCGGCAACCAAGAGACCCAGTACTTC
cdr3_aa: CASSYSDRTSGNQETQYF

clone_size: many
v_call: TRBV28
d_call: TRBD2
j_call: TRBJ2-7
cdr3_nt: TGTGCCAGCAGTACCCTACGGACTAGCGGGTCCTCCTACGAGCAGTACTTC
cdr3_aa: CASSTLRTSGSSYEQYF

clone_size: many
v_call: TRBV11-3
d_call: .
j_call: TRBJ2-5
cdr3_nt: TGTGCCAGCAGCCTCGGACCTGTGGAGACCCAGTACTTC
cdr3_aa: CASSLGPVETQYF

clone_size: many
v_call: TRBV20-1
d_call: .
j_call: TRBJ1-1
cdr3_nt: TGCAGTGCTAGAGATCGGCTGAACACTGAAGCTTTCTTT
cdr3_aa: CSARDRLNTEAFF